The 24 T cell receptor beta chains in this list originate from one sample, sequenced in a study of T cell repertoires in cytomegalovirus infection. TCRdb used MiXCR to reprocess the reads, holding one entry per CDR3 protein. The sample has 200,000 to 300,000 distinct CDR3 sequences; approximately 9% are singletons. Input material: PBMCs. These receptor sequences come from a human donor in good health (CMV status not recorded). Some clones in this sample may be carry-over from other donors' samples.

This clonotype has more than one count but fewer than ten. This chain joins TRBV6-2 or TRBV6-3 and TRBJ2-7; D remains ambiguous. This CDR3 is 11 amino acids long. Trimming cost V 4 bases and J 6 bases, with 7 bases left between them. The germline V gene has CDR1 MNHEY and CDR2 SVGEGT. CDR3 coding DNA: TGTGCCAGCAGTTTCGAGCTCGAGCAGTACTTC. Amino acids: CASSFELEQYF.

This rearrangement joins TRBV2 to TRBJ2-7; TRBD2 might be the D (5 bases). This CDR3 has 15 residues. CDR1 SNHLY and CDR2 FYNNEI come from the germline V gene. Trimming removed 7 bases at V and 5 bases at J, with 21 bases between. The CDR3 here is CASILETRRVDEQYF. The CDR3 DNA follows: TGTGCCAGCATCCTAGAAACTAGAAGGGTCGACGAGCAGTACTTC.

V and J are TRBV5-1 and TRBJ2-1; 8 nucleotides line up with TRBD2. The length of the CDR3 is 15 residues. The V segment lost 0 bases and the J segment 10 bases; nucleotides outside the gene matches: 9. Germline lookup yields CDR1 SGHRS and CDR2 YFSETQ. CDR3 amino acids: CASSLALSGGREQFF. The CDR3 nucleotides are TGCGCCAGCAGCTTGGCCCTAAGCGGGGGCCGGGAGCAGTTCTTC.

This clonotype was counted many times. The CDR3 loop reads CASSLARGIYNEQFF. The CDR3 DNA is TGTGCCAGCAGCTTAGCGAGGGGGATCTACAATGAGCAGTTCTTC. The rearrangement links TRBV7-6 to TRBJ2-1; tentative D call: TRBD1 (6 bases). CDR3 length: 15 residues. Germline loops: CDR1 SGHVS, CDR2 FNYEAQ. Trimming removed 0 bases at V and 3 bases at J, with 9 bases between.

This clonotype was seen at least ten times. V is TRBV11-2 and J is TRBJ2-7, with 8 positions matching TRBD1. The V gene's germline CDR1 is SGHAT and CDR2 FQNNGV. Trimming removed 3 bases from V and 4 bases from J; junction bases left unmatched: 8. The CDR3 consists of 15 residues. The DNA for the CDR3 is TGTGCCAGCAGCTTCGACAGGGGAGGTAATTACGAGCAGTACTTC. Amino acids: CASSFDRGGNYEQYF. The full variable domain, rest sourced from reference TRBV11-2 and TRBJ2-7, is EAGVAQSPRYKIIEKRQSVAFWCNPISGHATLYWYQQILGQGPKLLIQFQNNGVVDDSQLPKDRFSAERLKGVDSTLKIQPAKLEDSAVYLCASSFDRGGNYEQYFGPGTRLTVT.

This clonotype was observed many times. This rearrangement joins TRBV7-2 to TRBJ2-5; a possible D gene is TRBD2 (5 bases). V was trimmed by 4 bases and J by 4 bases, leaving 13 bases between them. Per the germline V gene, CDR1 is SGHTA and CDR2 is FQGNSA. This CDR3 is built from 14 residues. CDR3 sequence (DNA): TGTGCCAGCAGCTCCGGACTGGTGATAGAGACCCAGTACTTC. It specifies CASSSGLVIETQYF.

This clonotype came up many times. This chain connects TRBV27 to TRBJ2-7; possibly TRBD1 for D (6 bases). The ends were cut back, 5 bases at V and 4 bases at J, with 15 bases in the middle. Germline V gene sequence: CDR1 MNHEY, CDR2 SMNVEV (reference sequence). This CDR3 contains 14 residues. The CDR3 DNA is TGTGCCAGCAGTCAAACAGGGATTTCATACGAGCAGTACTTC. Its protein product is CASSQTGISYEQYF.

The CDR3 nucleotides read TGTGCCAGCAGAGGAGGGGGTAAGAATAATCAGCCCCAGCATTTT. It specifies CASRGGGKNNQPQHF. The rearrangement links TRBV28 to TRBJ1-5; weak D call: TRBD1 (6 bases). Looked up from germline, CDR1 is MDHEN and CDR2 is SYDVKM. The CDR3 extends over 15 amino acids. Trimming took 6 bases from V and 4 from J, leaving 16 bases between them. The whole variable domain, filled in from reference TRBV28 and TRBJ1-5, reads DVKVTQSSRYLVKRTGEKVFLECVQDMDHENMFWYRQDPGLGLRLIYFSYDVKMKEKGDIPEGYSVSREKKERFSLILESASTNQTSMYLCASRGGGKNNQPQHFGDGTRLSIL.

This clonotype was seen ten or more times. The J gene is TRBJ1-6, the V gene TRBV7-9; D might be TRBD1 (5 bases). The germline CDR1 and CDR2 sequences are SEHNR and FQNEAQ (reference sequence). This CDR3 has 16 amino acids. Deletions cut 1 base from V and 7 bases from J, with 14 bases between. Here the CDR3 DNA reads TGTGCCAGCAGCTTAGAATCCCCGGGGCTGAATTCACCCCTCCACTTT. Translation gives CASSLESPGLNSPLHF.

The chain combines TRBV12-3 or TRBV12-4 with TRBJ2-2; 7 nucleotides align to TRBD1. This CDR3 region has 15 residues. Trimming took 3 bases from V and 4 from J; bases not matched to a gene: 5. The CDR3 bases are TGTGCCAGCAGTTTTTGGAAGGGGGCCACCGGGGAGCTGTTTTTT. It is translated as CASSFWKGATGELFF.

Ten or more counts support this clonotype. The chain recombines TRBV27 with TRBJ1-5; no reliable D call. Germline V gene data show CDR1 as MNHEY and CDR2 as SMNVEV (reference sequence). This CDR3 spans 15 amino acids. Trimming stripped 3 bases from V and 2 bases from J, with 11 bases between. The CDR3 nucleotides are TGTGCCAGCAGTTTTGGCGCGGATGGCAATCAGCCCCAGCATTTT. This encodes CASSFGADGNQPQHF.

This clonotype was counted between two and nine times. The chain joins TRBV29-1 to TRBJ1-1; 12 nucleotides line up with TRBD1. This CDR3 spans 15 amino acids. Trimming removed 7 bases from V and 5 bases from J; junction bases left unmatched: 11. Germline V gives CDR1 SQVTM, CDR2 ANQGSEA. CDR3 sequence reads: CSAGRRDRGPTEAFF. The CDR3 coding sequence is TGCAGCGCCGGGCGCCGGGACAGGGGGCCTACTGAAGCTTTCTTT. Looking up the rest from reference TRBV29-1 and TRBJ1-1 gives the full variable domain: SAVISQKPSRDICQRGTSLTIQCQVDSQVTMMFWYRQQPGQSLTLIATANQGSEATYESGFVIDKFPISRPNLTFSTLTVSNMSPEDSSIYLCSAGRRDRGPTEAFFGQGTRLTVV.

This clonotype came up a few times. This sequence joins TRBV29-1 and TRBJ1-1; D gene uncertain. The V end was cut by 6 bases, the J end by 1 base, with 6 bases between. Germline V lookup: CDR1 SQVTM, CDR2 ANQGSEA. The CDR3 spans 11 residues. Here the CDR3 DNA reads TGCAGCGTGATGTGGAACACTGAAGCTTTCTTT. The encoded protein is CSVMWNTEAFF. Filled out from reference TRBV29-1 and TRBJ1-1, the complete variable domain reads SAVISQKPSRDICQRGTSLTIQCQVDSQVTMMFWYRQQPGQSLTLIATANQGSEATYESGFVIDKFPISRPNLTFSTLTVSNMSPEDSSIYLCSVMWNTEAFFGQGTRLTVV.

Ten or more counts support this clonotype. J is TRBJ2-5 and V is TRBV3-1, with 8 positions matching TRBD2. Losses at the gene ends were 1 base for V and 5 bases for J; bases not matched to a gene: 3. Germline loops: CDR1 LGHDT, CDR2 YNNKEL (reference sequence). The CDR3 totals 14 residues. CDR3 bases: TGTGCCAGCAGCCAAGGACTAGCGCGGGAGACCCAGTACTTC. This codes for CASSQGLARETQYF.

This clonotype showed up many times. As DNA, the CDR3 is TGTGCCAGCAGCTCGACACCTAGGTTTGAAAAACTGTTTTTT. Protein sequence: CASSSTPRFEKLFF. This rearrangement joins TRBV7-9 to TRBJ1-4; D remains unclear. Germline V gene lookup returns CDR1 SEHNR and CDR2 FQNEAQ (reference sequence). With 4 bases removed from V and 7 bases from J, the gap between germline ends came to 13 bases. CDR3 length: 14 amino acids.

This clonotype was detected only a few times. The J gene is TRBJ1-5, the V gene TRBV24-1, with 9 bases lining up with TRBD1. This CDR3 comprises 14 residues. The ends lost 8 bases at V and 5 bases at J; junction bases unmatched: 6. Germline V gives CDR1 KGHDR, CDR2 SFDVKD. The CDR3 DNA is TGTGCCACCAAAACGGACAGGGGAGATCAGCCCCAGCATTTT. Amino acids: CATKTDRGDQPQHF.

At least ten counts were recorded for this clonotype. The V call is TRBV18, the J call TRBJ1-1; D call uncertain. V lost 3 bases and J 0 bases, leaving 14 bases between the germline ends. This CDR3 region has 16 residues. Per germline, CDR1 KGHSH and CDR2 LQKENI. In DNA, the CDR3 is TGTGCCAGCTCACCGCCTCAGGCACCAATGAACACTGAAGCTTTCTTT. Translated: CASSPPQAPMNTEAFF.

This clonotype occurred many times. This chain uses TRBV28 with TRBJ1-1; the D is unclear. Germline V gene sequence: CDR1 MDHEN, CDR2 SYDVKM. V was clipped by 5 bases and J by 0 bases, with 16 bases between them. The CDR3 spans 16 residues. The CDR3 DNA sequence: TGTGCCAGCAGTACCAAGGCCTTCCACATGAACACTGAAGCTTTCTTT. Amino acids: CASSTKAFHMNTEAFF.

There are many counts of this clonotype. The chain couples TRBV11-2 to TRBJ2-7; TRBD2 aligns across 8 bases. Per the germline V gene, CDR1 is SGHAT and CDR2 is FQNNGV. The CDR3 is 17 amino acids. After removal of 2 bases from V and 1 base from J, the junction contained 10 bases not matched to a gene. The CDR3 reads CASSLTSGKLVSYEQYF. In nucleotides, the CDR3 is TGTGCCAGCAGCTTAACTAGCGGAAAGCTTGTATCCTACGAGCAGTACTTC.

This clonotype was seen ten or more times. The V and J genes are TRBV6-1 and TRBJ1-2, with 8 nucleotides matching TRBD1. This CDR3 is 17 amino acids long. Per germline, CDR1 MNHNS and CDR2 SASEGT. The trim removed 4 bases at V and 0 bases at J, leaving 10 bases unmatched. The CDR3: CASSVSGTGNPNYGYTF. The CDR3 bases are TGTGCCAGCAGTGTTTCCGGGACAGGAAATCCTAACTATGGCTACACCTTC.

In its sample, this clonotype was seen many times. The chain combines TRBV20-1 with TRBJ1-1; 9 bases match TRBD1. V shed 6 bases and J 3 bases; nucleotides not matched to a gene: 11. Per germline, CDR1 DFQATT and CDR2 SNEGSKA (reference sequence). The CDR3 runs to 15 residues. CDR3 DNA: TGCAGTGCACCGGGACAGGGAGTGGCGTACACTGAAGCTTTCTTT. It is translated as CSAPGQGVAYTEAFF.

This sequence joins TRBV6-5 and TRBJ2-1, with D hard to call. Germline CDR1 reads MNHEY; CDR2 reads SVGAGI. V lost 2 bases and J lost 6, with 14 bases in between. The CDR3 totals 15 residues. The CDR3 DNA is TGTGCCAGCAGTTACGATCCTCTACCCCCCAATGAGCAGTTCTTC. This encodes CASSYDPLPPNEQFF.

This clonotype was observed a handful of times. The chain recombines TRBV11-3 with TRBJ2-2; D is possibly TRBD2 (6 bases). Germline V gene lookup returns CDR1 SGHNT and CDR2 YENEEA. The CDR3 totals 18 residues. V was pared by 1 base and J by 5 bases, with 20 bases between. CDR3 nucleotide sequence: TGTGCCAGCAGCTTAGGGGTGCTGGGGGGACGAACTACCGGGGAGCTGTTTTTT. Protein: CASSLGVLGGRTTGELFF.

In its sample, this clonotype was seen many times. The chain couples TRBV14 to TRBJ2-4; TRBD1 might be the D (5 bases). Germline loops: CDR1 SGHDN, CDR2 FVKESK. Trimming stripped 9 bases from V and 2 bases from J, with 14 bases between. This CDR3 is built from 14 residues. In DNA form, the CDR3 reads TGTGCCAGTCGAGCAGCAGGGCCCAAAAACATTCAGTACTTC. Translated, it gives CASRAAGPKNIQYF.